Below are 32 T cell receptor beta chains sequenced from a single sample in a study of human thymus T cells. Thymic samples were excised during corrective heart operations. The data were produced by immunoSEQ multiplex PCR, yet TCRdb's version contains in-frame clones alone and is incomplete. The table has tens of thousands of clones, 96% seen once. The material sequenced was thymus tissue. Receptor source: a boy younger than two with a congenital heart defect but otherwise immunologically healthy.

This sequence joins TRBV7-2 and TRBJ2-3, with TRBD1 matching over 9 bases. CDR1 SGHTA and CDR2 FQGNSA come from the germline V gene. The V gene end was trimmed by 2 bases and the J gene end by 2 bases; junction bases not matched to a gene: 5. This CDR3 is built from 16 residues. CDR3 DNA: TGTGCCAGCAGCTTATTCGGGACAGGGCCCACAGATACGCAGTATTTT. Its translation is CASSLFGTGPTDTQYF.

The chain has TRBV28 and TRBJ1-1; the D is unclear. CDR1 and CDR2 (germline): MDHEN, SYDVKM. Trimming removed 5 bases from V and 4 bases from J, with 11 bases in between. CDR3 size: 13 residues. As DNA, the CDR3 is TGTGCCAGCAGTCCGCGACCTGGCACTGAAGCTTTCTTT. Its protein product is CASSPRPGTEAFF.

The chain couples TRBV9 to TRBJ2-7; 10 positions agree with TRBD2. Germline CDR1 and CDR2: SGDLS and YYNGEE. This CDR3 is built from 16 residues. With 4 bases clipped from V and 1 base from J, the junction kept 8 bases outside the gene matches. This CDR3 reads CASSPNPTSGSYEQYF. The CDR3 coding sequence is TGTGCCAGCAGCCCAAACCCGACTAGCGGGTCCTACGAGCAGTACTTC.

This rearrangement joins TRBV5-5 to TRBJ2-7; the D is unclear. This CDR3 is built from 15 residues. CDR1 and CDR2 from the germline V gene are SGHKS and YYEKEE (reference sequence). With 4 bases removed from V and 2 bases from J, the gap between germline ends came to 16 bases. The CDR3 reads CASSGVSGQPYEQYF. CDR3 coding DNA: TGTGCCAGCAGCGGGGTGTCAGGCCAGCCCTACGAGCAGTACTTC.

V is TRBV27 and J is TRBJ1-4; D is uncertain. Trimming left V 2 bases short and J 7 bases short, with 11 bases between. Germline CDR1 MNHEY, CDR2 SMNVEV (reference sequence). The CDR3 runs to 14 residues. The DNA of the CDR3 is TGTGCCAGCAGTTTACGCCGGGAGAGTGAAAAACTGTTTTTT. Its protein product is CASSLRRESEKLFF.

V is TRBV9 and J is TRBJ1-5; perhaps TRBD1 as D (6 bases). Germline V gene lookup returns CDR1 SGDLS and CDR2 YYNGEE. V gave up 0 bases and J gave up 2 bases, with 18 bases separating them. CDR3 length: 18 residues. CDR3 in DNA: TGTGCCAGCAGCGTAGGGCAGGGGCTGGGCAATCGCAATCAGCCCCAGCATTTT. It translates to CASSVGQGLGNRNQPQHF.

The genes are TRBV28 and TRBJ1-1, with D possibly matching TRBD1 (5 bases). V was shortened by 6 bases and J by 1 base, with 9 bases between the two germline ends. The CDR3 is 13 residues long. Germline CDR1 reads MDHEN; CDR2 reads SYDVKM. CDR3 loop: CASRPGQNTEAFF. CDR3 nucleotide sequence: TGTGCCAGCAGACCTGGACAGAACACTGAAGCTTTCTTT.

The chain is built from TRBV21-1 and TRBJ1-1; no check of the table's D call, TRBD1, against the DNA was made. TRBV21-1 is noted as a pseudogene. The length of the CDR3 is 13 residues. The CDR3 is CASSKGQGTEAFF. In DNA form, the CDR3 reads TGTGCCAGCAGCAAAGGACAGGGCACTGAAGCTTTCTTT.

The CDR3 DNA reads TGTGCCAGCAGCTTCAGGGAAGGGTACGGTTCGTGGGGAAACACCATATATTTT. Its translation is CASSFREGYGSWGNTIYF. This rearrangement joins TRBV11-2 to TRBJ1-3; possible D gene TRBD1, 5 bases. V lost 3 bases, J lost 4 bases, and 22 bases lay in between. The CDR3 consists of 18 residues. Per the germline V gene, CDR1 is SGHAT and CDR2 is FQNNGV.

The chain joins TRBV28 to TRBJ2-7, with D perhaps TRBD2 (5 bases). V was shortened by 6 bases and J by 1 base, with 16 bases between the two germline ends. The CDR3 is 15 residues long. CDR1 MDHEN and CDR2 SYDVKM come from the germline V gene. CDR3 protein: CASRPHSVGSYEQYF. In nucleotides, the CDR3 is TGTGCCAGCAGGCCCCATAGCGTGGGGTCCTACGAGCAGTACTTC.

CDR3 sequence (DNA): TGTGCCAGCAGCCCCCGGGGGGGACAGGGCCGCGAGACCCAGTACTTC. Translation gives CASSPRGGQGRETQYF. The chain has TRBV7-2 and TRBJ2-5; D is perhaps TRBD1 (9 bases). The CDR3 is made up of 16 amino acids. CDR1 and CDR2 from the germline V gene are SGHTA and FQGNSA. V gave up 5 bases and J gave up 5 bases, with 21 bases separating them. The complete variable domain, with remaining parts taken from reference TRBV7-2 and TRBJ2-5, reads GAGVSQSPSNKVTEKGKDVELRCDPISGHTALYWYRQSLGQGLEFLIYFQGNSAPDKSGLPSDRFSAERTGGSVSTLTIQRTQQEDSAVYLCASSPRGGQGRETQYFGPGTRLLVL.

The CDR3 DNA sequence: TGTGCCAGCAGTACACAGACAGGAACCAACACTGAAGCTTTCTTT. Protein sequence: CASSTQTGTNTEAFF. The chain employs TRBV7-9 and TRBJ1-1, with D tentatively TRBD1 (6 bases). Germline CDR1 is SEHNR and CDR2 is FQNEAQ (reference sequence). The CDR3 totals 15 residues. V shed 6 bases and J shed 2 bases, with 16 bases lying between them.

V is TRBV25-1 and J is TRBJ2-1; D is uncertain. Trimming took off 3 bases at V and 7 bases at J, with 10 bases between the two ends. The CDR3 has 13 amino acids. CDR1 and CDR2 (germline): MGHDK, SYGVNS. CDR3 protein: CASSDGYGNEQFF. For the CDR3, the DNA is TGTGCCAGCAGTGACGGTTATGGGAATGAGCAGTTCTTC. The variable domain in full, completed from reference TRBV25-1 and TRBJ2-1, reads EADIYQTPRYLVIGTGKKITLECSQTMGHDKMYWYQQDPGMELHLIHYSYGVNSTEKGDLSSESTVSRIRTEHFPLTLESARPSHTSQYLCASSDGYGNEQFFGPGTRLTVL.

The rearrangement links TRBV10-1 to TRBJ2-7; D remains ambiguous. The ends were cut back, 2 bases at V and 0 bases at J, with 14 bases in the middle. The CDR3 has 16 amino acids. From germline, CDR1 is WNHNN and CDR2 SYGVQD (reference sequence). DNA for the CDR3: TGCGCCAGCAGTGAGGATATTACCCCTAGCTCCTACGAGCAGTACTTC. This codes for CASSEDITPSSYEQYF.

This clone was picked up one time. The chain employs TRBV29-1 and TRBJ2-3, with D unresolved. V gave up 4 bases and J gave up 0 bases, with 11 bases separating them. Germline V gene data show CDR1 as SQVTM and CDR2 as ANQGSEA. This CDR3 is 14 amino acids long. CDR3 protein: CSVARAVSTDTQYF. In DNA form, the CDR3 reads TGCAGCGTTGCTCGGGCAGTGAGCACAGATACGCAGTATTTT.

The chain uses TRBV6-6 and TRBJ2-3; D gene unclear. The CDR3 totals 14 residues. V was cut by 4 bases and J by 0 bases, with 8 bases left in between. Germline V gene data show CDR1 as MNHNY and CDR2 as SVGAGI (reference sequence). In DNA, the CDR3 is TGTGCCAGCAGTTTCATCGACAGCACAGATACGCAGTATTTT. This codes for CASSFIDSTDTQYF.

This clone was observed a single time. The chain has TRBV27 and TRBJ2-7; 7 bases align to TRBD1. This CDR3 spans 14 amino acids. The ends lost 4 bases at V and 2 bases at J; junction bases unmatched: 5. Germline CDR1 reads MNHEY; CDR2 reads SMNVEV (reference sequence). The CDR3 loop is CASSYHGQAYEQYF. The CDR3 coding sequence is TGTGCCAGCAGTTACCATGGACAGGCCTACGAGCAGTACTTC.

This chain uses TRBV19 with TRBJ2-2; TRBD1 might be the D (5 bases). The V gene lost 2 bases and the J gene lost 1 base, with 11 bases spanning the gap. Germline loops: CDR1 LNHDA, CDR2 SQIVND (reference sequence). The CDR3 runs to 16 residues. This CDR3 reads CASSINPGRNTGELFF. DNA of the CDR3: TGTGCCAGTAGTATAAATCCAGGGCGGAACACCGGGGAGCTGTTTTTT.

The CDR3 reads CASSPTLREGNNQPQHF. DNA of the CDR3: TGTGCCAGCAGTCCGACCCTCAGGGAAGGGAACAATCAGCCCCAGCATTTT. The chain employs TRBV28 and TRBJ1-5; tentatively, D is TRBD1 (5 bases). Germline V gives CDR1 MDHEN, CDR2 SYDVKM. The CDR3 length is 17 residues. V shed 5 bases and J shed 3 bases, with 20 bases lying between them. The whole variable domain, filled in from reference TRBV28 and TRBJ1-5, reads DVKVTQSSRYLVKRTGEKVFLECVQDMDHENMFWYRQDPGLGLRLIYFSYDVKMKEKGDIPEGYSVSREKKERFSLILESASTNQTSMYLCASSPTLREGNNQPQHFGDGTRLSIL.

The genes are TRBV18 and TRBJ1-3; D gene unclear. Germline V gene lookup returns CDR1 KGHSH and CDR2 LQKENI. Deletions cut 1 base from V and 0 bases from J, with 16 bases between. This CDR3 is built from 18 residues. The CDR3 reads CASSPHEIRQSSGNTIYF. CDR3 sequence (DNA): TGTGCCAGCTCACCACATGAGATTCGGCAGAGCTCTGGAAACACCATATATTTT.

The V gene is TRBV6-6, the J gene TRBJ2-2; no clear D. Trimming cost V 9 bases and J 0 bases, with 8 bases left between them. CDR3 length: 13 residues. Germline CDR1 reads MNHNY; CDR2 reads SVGAGI (reference sequence). In nucleotides, the CDR3 is TGTGCCAGTACAGTGCCGAACACCGGGGAGCTGTTTTTT. It codes for CASTVPNTGELFF.

The V gene is TRBV27, the J gene TRBJ1-3; D gene ambiguous. V was trimmed by 5 bases and J by 0 bases, leaving 8 bases between them. The CDR3 loop spans 14 amino acids. CDR1 and CDR2 (germline): MNHEY, SMNVEV (reference sequence). The CDR3 region is CASSPYSSGNTIYF. CDR3 bases: TGTGCCAGCAGTCCCTACAGCTCTGGAAACACCATATATTTT.

The chain joins TRBV27 to TRBJ2-5; a possible D gene is TRBD1 (6 bases). The V end lost 2 bases, the J end lost 1 base, and 23 bases lay between the germline ends. CDR3 length: 19 residues. Germline V gene sequence: CDR1 MNHEY, CDR2 SMNVEV (reference sequence). CDR3 region: CASSLGQKMGPKLQETQYF. For the CDR3, the DNA is TGTGCCAGCAGTTTAGGACAGAAAATGGGACCCAAACTCCAAGAGACCCAGTACTTC.

This clone was recorded once. CDR3 sequence reads: CASSPWDCEETQYF. CDR3 sequence (DNA): TGTGCCAGCTCACCATGGGACTGCGAAGAGACCCAGTACTTC. The chain combines TRBV18 with TRBJ2-5; perhaps TRBD2 as D (6 bases). This CDR3 is 14 amino acids long. Germline V CDR1 and CDR2: KGHSH, LQKENI. Trimming left V 2 bases short and J 3 bases short, with 10 bases between.

The chain uses TRBV5-1 and TRBJ1-2; D call uncertain. Between the trimmed V and J ends, which lost 3 bases and 6 bases, there was a span of 12 bases. The germline CDR1 and CDR2 sequences are SGHRS and YFSETQ. The CDR3 covers 13 residues. CDR3 sequence: CASSSEWVDGYTF. CDR3 DNA: TGCGCCAGCAGCTCCGAATGGGTCGATGGCTACACCTTC.

This clone was recorded once. The genes are TRBV6-1 and TRBJ1-2; TRBD1 agrees at 9 bases. The CDR3 sequence is 11 residues long. The V gene end was trimmed by 11 bases and the J gene end by 4 bases; junction bases not matched to a gene: 2. Germline V gene data show CDR1 as MNHNS and CDR2 as SASEGT. CDR3 in DNA: TGTGCCGGGACAGGGTCCTATGGCTACACCTTC. It codes for CAGTGSYGYTF.

This chain connects TRBV5-4 to TRBJ2-4; TRBD2 aligns across 7 bases. V lost 0 bases and J lost 5; bases outside the gene matches: 11. The CDR3 runs 17 residues. The germline gives CDR1 SGHNT, CDR2 YYREEE (reference sequence). The CDR3 loop reads CASSLGTLAVEQNIQYF. The CDR3 bases are TGTGCCAGCAGCTTGGGGACCCTAGCGGTTGAACAAAACATTCAGTACTTC.

The genes are TRBV19 and TRBJ1-1, with D perhaps TRBD1 (6 bases). The CDR3 runs 16 residues. The V gene lost 6 bases and the J gene lost 1 base, with 18 bases spanning the gap. CDR1 LNHDA and CDR2 SQIVND come from the germline V gene (reference sequence). CDR3 in amino acids: CASSGKKGVGNTEAFF. CDR3 sequence (DNA): TGTGCCAGTAGCGGAAAAAAGGGGGTGGGGAACACTGAAGCTTTCTTT.

V gene TRBV9 combines with J gene TRBJ2-7, with D possibly matching TRBD2 (6 bases). With 5 bases removed from V and 8 bases from J, the gap between germline ends came to 20 bases. Germline lookup yields CDR1 SGDLS and CDR2 YYNGEE. The CDR3 is made up of 14 amino acids. As DNA, the CDR3 is TGTGCCAGCAGAACCCGACTAGAATCTGGCAAGCAGTACTTC. It specifies CASRTRLESGKQYF.

The CDR3 loop is CASSPGRLPDEQYF. In DNA form, the CDR3 reads TGCGCCAGCAGCCCAGGGAGGTTGCCTGACGAGCAGTACTTC. The chain links TRBV5-1 to TRBJ2-7, with D perhaps TRBD2 (6 bases). CDR3 size: 14 residues. Germline V gene sequence: CDR1 SGHRS, CDR2 YFSETQ. Trimming took off 4 bases at V and 5 bases at J, with 16 bases between the two ends.

The genes are TRBV27 and TRBJ1-5; possibly TRBD1 for D (5 bases). Germline V lookup: CDR1 MNHEY, CDR2 SMNVEV (reference sequence). Trimming removed 5 bases from V and 5 bases from J, with 13 bases in between. The CDR3 spans 14 residues. The DNA of the CDR3 is TGTGCCAGCAGTCCAGGGAAGGGACATCAGCCCCAGCATTTT. This sequence encodes CASSPGKGHQPQHF.

The chain has TRBV27 and TRBJ1-1; D is possibly TRBD1 (5 bases). Trimming removed 2 bases at V and 3 bases at J, with 19 bases between. Germline V CDR1 and CDR2: MNHEY, SMNVEV (reference sequence). This CDR3 has 17 amino acids. As DNA, the CDR3 is TGTGCCAGCAGTTTAACCTCCCAGGGTGAGAAGGACACTGAAGCTTTCTTT. Translation: CASSLTSQGEKDTEAFF.